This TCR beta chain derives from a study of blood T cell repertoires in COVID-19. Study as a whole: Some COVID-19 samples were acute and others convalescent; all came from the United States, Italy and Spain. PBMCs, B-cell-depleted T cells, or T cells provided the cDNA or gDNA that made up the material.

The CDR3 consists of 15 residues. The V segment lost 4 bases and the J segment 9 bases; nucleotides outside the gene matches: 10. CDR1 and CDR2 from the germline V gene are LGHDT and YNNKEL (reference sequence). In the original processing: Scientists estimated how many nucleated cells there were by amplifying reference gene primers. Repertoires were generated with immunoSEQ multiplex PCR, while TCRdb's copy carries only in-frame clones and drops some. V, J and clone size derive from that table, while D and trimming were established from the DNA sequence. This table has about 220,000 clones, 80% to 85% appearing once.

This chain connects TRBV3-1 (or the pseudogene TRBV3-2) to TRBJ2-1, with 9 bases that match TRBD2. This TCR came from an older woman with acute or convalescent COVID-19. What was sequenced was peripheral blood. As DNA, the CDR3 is TGTGCCAGCAGCCTCTCCGGGACTAGCTGGAGTGAGCAGTTCTTC. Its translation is CASSLSGTSWSEQFF.